A single sample is the source of the 23 T cell receptor beta chains below, sequenced in a study of blood T cell repertoires in COVID-19. Data came from immunoSEQ multiplex PCR; TCRdb stores just in-frame clones and leaves some out. Of some 200,000 clones listed, about four fifths are singletons. The sample was peripheral blood. These receptors all stem from a woman in her fifties or sixties with acute or convalescent COVID-19.

The genes are TRBV11-2 and TRBJ1-1; no clear D. V shed 5 bases and J shed 7 bases, with 17 bases lying between them. The CDR3 consists of 14 residues. Germline CDR1 and CDR2: SGHAT and FQNNGV. CDR3 sequence (DNA): TGTGCCAGCAGCCCGGGGTCCCCGTGGATTGAAGCTTTCTTT. This encodes CASSPGSPWIEAFF. Filled out from reference TRBV11-2 and TRBJ1-1, the complete variable domain reads EAGVAQSPRYKIIEKRQSVAFWCNPISGHATLYWYQQILGQGPKLLIQFQNNGVVDDSQLPKDRFSAERLKGVDSTLKIQPAKLEDSAVYLCASSPGSPWIEAFFGQGTRLTVV.

The genes are TRBV30 and TRBJ1-1; D not resolved. Germline-derived CDR1 and CDR2 are GTSNPN and SVGIG (reference sequence). The V end was cut by 1 base, the J end by 1 base, with 10 bases between. The CDR3 covers 14 residues. Written as DNA, the CDR3 is TGTGCCTGGAGTGGAATGAATAGGAACACTGAAGCTTTCTTT. Protein: CAWSGMNRNTEAFF.

This chain connects TRBV5-1 to TRBJ2-7; 16 nucleotides align to TRBD2. The ends lost 3 bases at V and 6 bases at J; junction bases unmatched: 9. CDR3 length: 17 amino acids. Germline lookup yields CDR1 SGHRS and CDR2 YFSETQ. CDR3: CASSSGLAGGPRSEQYF. The CDR3 coding sequence is TGCGCCAGCAGCTCGGGACTAGCGGGGGGGCCGAGGAGCGAGCAGTACTTC.

This chain connects TRBV4-1 to TRBJ2-7, with TRBD1 matching over 7 bases. Unmatched junction bases numbered 5, after V lost 2 bases and J lost 4 bases. Germline-derived CDR1 and CDR2 are MGHRA and YSYEKL. The CDR3 loop spans 14 amino acids. The CDR3 is CASSQPGQLYEQYF. For the CDR3, the DNA is TGCGCCAGCAGCCAACCGGGACAGCTTTACGAGCAGTACTTC.

The gene calls are TRBV19 and TRBJ1-2; D might be TRBD1 (5 bases). Between the trimmed V and J ends, which lost 7 bases and 4 bases, there was a span of 19 bases. Germline V gene data show CDR1 as LNHDA and CDR2 as SQIVND (reference sequence). The CDR3 has 15 amino acids. CDR3 amino acids: CASTPGQGLSYGYTF. As DNA, the CDR3 is TGTGCCAGTACCCCCGGTCAGGGACTGAGCTATGGCTACACCTTC.

The J gene is TRBJ1-2, the V gene TRBV28; 8 nucleotides line up with TRBD1. The germline V gene has CDR1 MDHEN and CDR2 SYDVKM. V trimming: 4 bases; J trimming: 8 bases; junction bases outside the gene matches: 12. The CDR3 totals 15 residues. CDR3 protein: CASSSGGQVAGGYTF. The DNA of the CDR3 is TGTGCCAGCAGTTCGGGGGGACAGGTCGCCGGGGGCTACACCTTC.

This chain joins TRBV18 and TRBJ2-7; D may be TRBD1 (5 bases). Germline V gene lookup returns CDR1 KGHSH and CDR2 LQKENI. The CDR3 extends over 16 amino acids. Trimming pared 2 bases from V and 0 bases from J, leaving 14 bases between. As DNA, the CDR3 is TGTGCCAGCTCACCAGGAACAGGACAAAGCTCCTACGAGCAGTACTTC. As protein: CASSPGTGQSSYEQYF.

The gene calls are TRBV7-9 and TRBJ1-2; 11 nucleotides line up with TRBD1. The length of the CDR3 is 18 residues. With 1 base clipped from V and 0 bases from J, the junction kept 7 bases outside the gene matches. The V gene's germline CDR1 is SEHNR and CDR2 FQNEAQ (reference sequence). The chain's CDR3 is CASSLVGQGALANYGYTF. The CDR3 DNA sequence: TGTGCCAGCAGCTTAGTTGGACAGGGGGCGTTAGCTAACTATGGCTACACCTTC.

This chain connects TRBV19 to TRBJ1-5, with no clear D. The CDR3 sequence is 14 residues long. Germline V gene data show CDR1 as LNHDA and CDR2 as SQIVND (reference sequence). Deletions cut 4 bases from V and 2 bases from J, with 9 bases between. CDR3 region: CASSTLRGNQPQHF. CDR3 DNA: TGTGCCAGTAGTACCCTGAGGGGCAATCAGCCCCAGCATTTT.

This clone has only one observation. An end of the junction does not agree with germline; a read error may underlie this. The genes are TRBV30 and TRBJ2-1; TRBD2 is a possible D gene (7 bases). Per germline, CDR1 GTSNPN and CDR2 SVGIG (reference sequence). This CDR3 region has 14 residues. The CDR3 bases are TGTGCCTGGGATGGGGGCGGGGGTGTTACTTTGAAGGTCTTC. It encodes CAWDGGGGVTLKVF. The whole variable domain, filled in from reference TRBV30 and TRBJ2-1, reads SQTIHQWPATLVQPVGSPLSLECTVEGTSNPNLYWYRQAAGRGLQLLFYSVGIGQISSEVPQNLSASRPQDRQFILSSKKLLLSDSGFYLCAWDGGGGVTLKVFGPGTRLTVL.

The J gene is TRBJ1-2, the V gene TRBV27; TRBD1 agrees at 7 bases. The CDR3 is made up of 17 amino acids. V shed 3 bases and J 3 bases; nucleotides not matched to a gene: 13. Germline V gene lookup returns CDR1 MNHEY and CDR2 SMNVEV (reference sequence). Here the CDR3 reads CASSFIWDRTLHYGYTF. The CDR3 DNA is TGTGCCAGCAGTTTCATTTGGGACAGAACCCTTCACTATGGCTACACCTTC.

This chain connects TRBV19 to TRBJ2-3; TRBD2 matches at 10 bases. CDR3 length: 14 residues. Germline CDR1 LNHDA, CDR2 SQIVND (reference sequence). After removal of 9 bases from V and 2 bases from J, the junction contained 5 bases not matched to a gene. In DNA, the CDR3 is TGTGCCAGCCGTCTAGCGGGGGCCACAGATACGCAGTATTTT. Protein sequence: CASRLAGATDTQYF.

This chain uses TRBV28 with TRBJ1-6; D remains ambiguous. The V end lost 2 bases, the J end lost 9 bases, and 11 bases lay between the germline ends. Per germline, CDR1 MDHEN and CDR2 SYDVKM. CDR3 length: 14 amino acids. CDR3 nucleotide sequence: TGTGCCAGCAGTTTACAGACTTTGGGTTCACCCCTCCACTTT. It specifies CASSLQTLGSPLHF.

This clone was seen just once. This chain links TRBV24-1 with TRBJ2-1, with D possibly TRBD1 on 6 matching bases. This CDR3 has 16 amino acids. Germline lookup yields CDR1 KGHDR and CDR2 SFDVKD. V shed 0 bases and J shed 7 bases, with 15 bases lying between them. The CDR3 DNA follows: TGTGCCACCAGTGATTTGCTTCAGGGGATAAGGAATGAGCAGTTCTTC. Translating it yields CATSDLLQGIRNEQFF.

The chain couples TRBV12-3 or TRBV12-4 to TRBJ2-5, with D possibly TRBD2 on 7 matching bases. The V and J ends lost 7 bases and 7 bases respectively, with 16 bases between them. The CDR3 is 13 amino acids. CDR3 region: CASTIGGHGTQYF. In DNA, the CDR3 is TGTGCCAGCACCATCGGGGGGCATGGGACCCAGTACTTC.

The genes are TRBV7-8 and TRBJ1-2, with TRBD1 matching over 7 bases. V shed 1 base, J shed 5 bases, and the junction held 13 bases outside the gene matches. The CDR3 has 17 amino acids. CDR1 and CDR2 from the germline V gene are SGHVS and FQNEAQ. Here the CDR3 DNA reads TGTGCCAGCAGCTTAGGGTTGACAGGGAAATCCTCTTATGGCTACACCTTC. As protein: CASSLGLTGKSSYGYTF.

The J gene is TRBJ1-6, the V gene TRBV19, with a tentative D call TRBD1 (6 bases). The CDR3 is 13 residues long. CDR1 and CDR2 from the germline V gene are LNHDA and SQIVND (reference sequence). V lost 9 bases, J lost 6 bases, and 12 bases lay in between. CDR3 in DNA: TGTGCCAGCGGGGACACCTCTAATTCACCCCTCCACTTT. Its protein product is CASGDTSNSPLHF.

V gene TRBV5-1 combines with J gene TRBJ2-7, with 11 bases fitting TRBD1. With the DNA end fitting TRBJ2-1 better, the J assignment may be wrong. CDR1 SGHRS and CDR2 YFSETQ come from the germline V gene. This CDR3 comprises 15 residues. CDR3 sequence (DNA): TGCGCCAGCAGCTCCGGGACAGGGGGTTACAATGAGCAGTTCTTC. As protein: CASSSGTGGYNEQFF.

The chain couples TRBV23-1 to TRBJ1-1, with D unresolved. TRBV23-1 has ORF status, its function being uncertain. V lost 8 bases, J lost 5 bases, and 18 bases lay in between. The CDR3 is made up of 14 amino acids. The CDR3 DNA reads TGCGCCAGCTTCCGGATTGCGGTAGAGACTGAAGCTTTCTTT. This encodes CASFRIAVETEAFF.

V is TRBV4-1 and J is TRBJ1-2, with D unresolved. The CDR3 contains 14 residues. Trimming removed 1 base at V and 6 bases at J, with 12 bases between. Germline CDR1 reads MGHRA; CDR2 reads YSYEKL. The CDR3 reads CASSQVVPLDGYTF. CDR3 coding DNA: TGCGCCAGCAGCCAAGTAGTACCGTTGGATGGCTACACCTTC.

This chain uses TRBV4-2 with TRBJ2-5; maybe TRBD2 (6 bases). V was trimmed by 1 base and J by 3 bases, leaving 12 bases between them. CDR1 and CDR2 (germline): LGHNA, YNFKEQ. The CDR3 runs 15 residues. Here the CDR3 reads CASSQGPVAEETQYF. In nucleotides, the CDR3 is TGTGCCAGCAGCCAAGGTCCGGTAGCGGAAGAGACCCAGTACTTC.

The chain has TRBV12-3 or TRBV12-4 and TRBJ1-1; D perhaps matches TRBD1 (5 bases). Deletions cut 3 bases from V and 5 bases from J, with 10 bases between. The CDR3 length is 13 residues. The CDR3 is CASSFGAPTEAFF. For the CDR3, the DNA is TGTGCCAGCAGTTTTGGGGCCCCTACTGAAGCTTTCTTT.

This chain uses TRBV4-2 with TRBJ2-7; perhaps TRBD1 as D (6 bases). The germline gives CDR1 LGHNA, CDR2 YNFKEQ. The V end lost 5 bases, the J end lost 3 bases, and 20 bases lay between the germline ends. This CDR3 has 16 residues. DNA for the CDR3: TGTGCCAGCAGCTTGTTGAAACAGGGCCCCCACTACGAGCAGTACTTC. Its translation: CASSLLKQGPHYEQYF.